The present TCR beta chain was sequenced within a study of cytomegalovirus exposure and HLA in healthy donors. Clones were sequenced by immunoSEQ multiplex PCR, and TCRdb holds only the in-frame ones, with some missing. The sample includes some 170,000 clones, around 85% of them seen just once. There are 15 residues in the CDR3. CDR1 and CDR2 (germline): SEHNR, FQNEAQ (reference sequence). The V gene end was trimmed by 5 bases and the J gene end by 10 bases; junction bases not matched to a gene: 12. As to this clone: Its antigen is as yet unknown.

Study-wide results and limits: According to a subsequent analysis, TCR clusters identified in the first cohort showed a tendency to co-occur across the 120 validation repertoires. Across donors, most TCRs were seen rarely, yet some public ones were widespread. Published work reported that the classifier diagnosed cytomegalovirus status with high specificity and sensitivity.

This TCR was sampled from a man aged 30 to 39 in good health and CMV-seropositive. The sample comprised PBMCs. The chain is built from TRBV7-9 and TRBJ2-3, with 10 bases aligning to TRBD1. The CDR3 reads CASSPGQGVFVSQYF. The CDR3 nucleotides are TGTGCCAGCAGCCCCGGACAGGGGGTATTTGTCTCGCAGTATTTT.